One and the same sample provided the 24 T cell receptor beta chains below, sequenced in a study of control samples from healthy donors and cancer patients. Measured with immunoSEQ multiplex PCR; TCRdb has only the in-frame clones, and not every one. Counted here are some 200,000 clones, 90% to 95% occurring once; the ten biggest clones make up about 1.6%. The sequenced material came from blood. The receptors were gathered from a man in his fifties in good health.

The J gene is TRBJ2-1, the V gene TRBV5-5, with D possibly TRBD2 on 5 matching bases. V was pared by 5 bases and J by 1 base, with 16 bases between. This CDR3 comprises 16 residues. CDR1 SGHKS and CDR2 YYEKEE come from the germline V gene (reference sequence). DNA of the CDR3: TGTGCCAGCAGTCCCAAGGAGGTCTATTCCTACAATGAGCAGTTCTTC. It encodes CASSPKEVYSYNEQFF.

The chain employs TRBV6-5 and TRBJ1-2; tentative D call: TRBD1 (5 bases). The germline gives CDR1 MNHEY, CDR2 SVGAGI. Between the trimmed V and J ends, which lost 6 bases and 2 bases, there was a span of 16 bases. The CDR3 is 15 amino acids. This CDR3 is CASRPTGLRNYGYTF. The DNA for the CDR3 is TGTGCCAGCAGACCCACGGGGCTCCGGAACTATGGCTACACCTTC.

The chain uses TRBV25-1 and TRBJ1-5; D unclear. From germline, CDR1 is MGHDK and CDR2 SYGVNS. Trimming stripped 3 bases from V and 3 bases from J, with 12 bases between. CDR3 length equals 15 residues. CDR3 DNA sequence: TGTGCCAGCAGTGATTCGCGACACTTCAATCAGCCCCAGCATTTT. This translates into CASSDSRHFNQPQHF.

This rearrangement joins TRBV19 to TRBJ1-1; D possibly corresponds to TRBD1 (6 bases). V was cut by 4 bases and J by 1 base, with 7 bases left in between. Per germline, CDR1 LNHDA and CDR2 SQIVND (reference sequence). The CDR3 sequence is 13 residues long. CDR3 nucleotides: TGTGCCAGTAGTACCAGGGGGAACACTGAAGCTTTCTTT. As protein: CASSTRGNTEAFF.

This clone was seen once. The rearrangement links TRBV3-1 (or the pseudogene TRBV3-2) to TRBJ1-1; tentative D call: TRBD1 (5 bases). Germline assignment: CDR1 LGHDT and CDR2 YNNKEL (reference sequence). V lost 4 bases and J 9 bases, leaving 15 bases between the germline ends. The CDR3 runs to 13 residues. This chain's CDR3 is CASSRRAGLKAFF. In nucleotides, the CDR3 is TGTGCCAGCAGCCGGAGGGCAGGGCTGAAAGCTTTCTTT.

This clone showed up just a few times. The chain joins TRBV14 to TRBJ1-1, with D perhaps TRBD1 (5 bases). The length of the CDR3 is 14 residues. Germline CDR1 is SGHDN and CDR2 is FVKESK. Trimming removed 0 bases from V and 4 bases from J, with 9 bases in between. The CDR3 region is CASSQDDSSTEAFF. Here the CDR3 DNA reads TGTGCCAGCAGCCAAGATGACAGTAGCACTGAAGCTTTCTTT.

This sequence joins TRBV6-5 and TRBJ1-2; D is uncertain. Germline lookup yields CDR1 MNHEY and CDR2 SVGAGI. Trimming cost V 2 bases and J 1 base, with 5 bases left between them. The length of the CDR3 is 13 residues. As DNA, the CDR3 is TGTGCCAGCAGTTACGAGGATAACTATGGCTACACCTTC. Its protein is CASSYEDNYGYTF.

The chain has TRBV18 and TRBJ2-5, with 7 bases fitting TRBD2. V lost 7 bases to trimming and J lost 5 bases; unmatched junction nucleotides: 4. The CDR3 totals 12 residues. CDR1 and CDR2 (germline): KGHSH, LQKENI. The DNA for the CDR3 is TGTGCCAGCTGGGAGGGAACGGAGACCCAGTACTTC. As protein: CASWEGTETQYF.

The rearrangement joins TRBV19 to TRBJ1-2; D is possibly TRBD1 (6 bases). Germline V CDR1 and CDR2: LNHDA, SQIVND (reference sequence). Between the trimmed V and J ends, which lost 8 bases and 4 bases, there was a span of 23 bases. The CDR3 totals 16 residues. The CDR3 protein is CASFLSSRGVVYGYTF. DNA for the CDR3: TGTGCCAGTTTTCTCTCCAGCAGGGGAGTAGTCTATGGCTACACCTTC.

J is TRBJ1-1 and V is TRBV5-6; no reliable D call. CDR1 and CDR2 (germline): SGHDT, YYEEEE. Trimming pared 3 bases from V and 2 bases from J, leaving 14 bases between. This CDR3 has 15 amino acids. The CDR3 sequence is CASSSRTRANTEAFF. The CDR3 DNA reads as TGTGCCAGCAGCTCTCGGACGCGAGCCAACACTGAAGCTTTCTTT.

The chain recombines TRBV4-3 with TRBJ1-4; D gene ambiguous. This CDR3 comprises 16 residues. Germline loops: CDR1 LGHNA, CDR2 YSLEER. V was shortened by 2 bases and J by 3 bases, with 13 bases between the two germline ends. The CDR3 DNA is TGCGCCAGCAGCCAAAACCTAGGGATGGCTAATGAAAAACTGTTTTTT. This codes for CASSQNLGMANEKLFF.

This clone was seen just once. The rearrangement links TRBV29-1 to TRBJ2-5; TRBD1 is a possible D gene (6 bases). Trimming pared 7 bases from V and 5 bases from J, leaving 14 bases between. CDR3 length: 12 residues. The germline V gene encodes CDR1 SQVTM and CDR2 ANQGSEA. In DNA, the CDR3 is TGCAGCGCCGCTACAGGGTCGGAGACCCAGTACTTC. It specifies CSAATGSETQYF.

The chain carries TRBV9 and TRBJ2-2; D call uncertain. CDR1 is SGDLS and CDR2 is YYNGEE in the germline V gene. The V gene lost 0 bases and the J gene lost 1 base, with 7 bases spanning the gap. The CDR3 consists of 15 residues. DNA for the CDR3: TGTGCCAGCAGCGTAGATCCAGGGAACACCGGGGAGCTGTTTTTT. The encoded protein is CASSVDPGNTGELFF.

The gene calls are TRBV29-1 and TRBJ2-1; D may be TRBD1 (6 bases). Germline V gene data show CDR1 as SQVTM and CDR2 as ANQGSEA. V dropped 6 bases and J dropped 0 bases, with 15 bases sitting between them. The CDR3 covers 15 residues. The CDR3 loop is CSVRDDRSSYNEQFF. The CDR3 DNA reads as TGCAGCGTCCGAGATGACAGGAGCTCCTACAATGAGCAGTTCTTC.

V usage is TRBV9 and J usage is TRBJ2-3; no reliable D call. CDR1 is SGDLS, CDR2 YYNGEE, per germline. Trimming cost V 3 bases and J 5 bases, with 16 bases left between them. The CDR3 is 15 residues long. CDR3 protein: CASSGGLFLGDTQYF. The CDR3 DNA reads TGTGCCAGCAGCGGGGGTCTCTTCTTAGGAGATACGCAGTATTTT.

This chain connects TRBV27 to TRBJ2-3, with 8 bases identical to TRBD2. The CDR3 consists of 15 residues. The trim removed 2 bases at V and 10 bases at J, leaving 11 bases unmatched. Per germline, CDR1 MNHEY and CDR2 SMNVEV (reference sequence). The CDR3: CASSLLRTTGGAQYF. Here the CDR3 DNA reads TGTGCCAGCAGTTTACTCCGCACGACGGGGGGGGCGCAGTATTTT.

The V and J genes are TRBV7-9 and TRBJ2-3; 8 nucleotides line up with TRBD2. Per germline, CDR1 SEHNR and CDR2 FQNEAQ (reference sequence). The junction had 12 bases not matched to a gene; V was cut back by 7 bases and J by 0 bases. The CDR3 consists of 17 residues. The CDR3 spells CASNRPKREPSTDTQYF. The CDR3 coding sequence is TGTGCCAGCAACCGTCCAAAGCGGGAGCCTAGCACAGATACGCAGTATTTT.

The CDR3 sequence: CAWSMGNTGELFF. In DNA, the CDR3 is TGTGCCTGGAGTATGGGGAACACCGGGGAGCTGTTTTTT. The chain joins TRBV30 to TRBJ2-2; D not certain. CDR3 size: 13 residues. Germline V gene lookup returns CDR1 GTSNPN and CDR2 SVGIG (reference sequence). Trimming took off 2 bases at V and 1 base at J, with 5 bases between the two ends.

The chain recombines TRBV6-5 with TRBJ2-7; either TRBD1 or TRBD2 may fit D (7 bases each). Germline lookup yields CDR1 MNHEY and CDR2 SVGAGI. Between the trimmed V and J ends, which lost 0 bases and 4 bases, there was a span of 13 bases. There are 15 residues in the CDR3. The CDR3 bases are TGTGCCAGCAGTTACTCGTCAGGGGGGGATTACGAGCAGTACGTC. As protein: CASSYSSGGDYEQYV.

The chain's CDR3 is CASSLDPRRRVEAFF. The CDR3 region has the DNA TGTGCCAGCAGCTTAGATCCGCGAAGGAGAGTTGAAGCTTTCTTT. The V gene is TRBV11-2, the J gene TRBJ1-1; D uncertain. V lost 0 bases to trimming and J lost 7 bases, with 15 bases between them. The CDR3 is 15 residues long. Germline values: CDR1 SGHAT, CDR2 FQNNGV.

The chain combines TRBV19 with TRBJ1-4, with 7 bases aligning to TRBD1. Trimming cost V 4 bases and J 8 bases; bases outside gene matches: 4. This CDR3 is 13 amino acids long. Germline V lookup: CDR1 LNHDA, CDR2 SQIVND (reference sequence). The CDR3: CASSTGQREKLFF. The CDR3 DNA is TGTGCCAGTAGTACGGGACAGCGGGAAAAACTGTTTTTT.

The V gene is TRBV9, the J gene TRBJ2-7; 8 bases agree with TRBD2. The length of the CDR3 is 14 residues. CDR1 SGDLS and CDR2 YYNGEE come from the germline V gene. V lost 3 bases and J lost 7; bases outside the gene matches: 9. CDR3 DNA sequence: TGTGCCAGCAGCGCCCGGGAGGGCTCTCTGGAGCAGTACTTC. Translated: CASSAREGSLEQYF.

The chain has TRBV5-1 and TRBJ1-6; D is possibly TRBD1 (5 bases). The CDR3 totals 16 residues. Germline V gene sequence: CDR1 SGHRS, CDR2 YFSETQ. Trimming shortened V by 3 bases and J by 6 bases, and 16 bases separated the two germline ends. The CDR3 protein is CASSSMGGAGNSPLHF. In DNA form, the CDR3 reads TGCGCCAGCAGCTCGATGGGTGGGGCAGGTAATTCACCCCTCCACTTT.

The J gene is TRBJ2-7, the V gene TRBV5-1, with TRBD1 identical over 11 bases. Per the germline V gene, CDR1 is SGHRS and CDR2 is YFSETQ. This CDR3 is 14 amino acids long. V shed 4 bases, J shed 6 bases, and the junction held 6 bases outside the gene matches. The CDR3 DNA sequence: TGCGCCAGCAGCCCGGCGGGGACAGGGGGCGAGCAGTACGTC. Its protein product is CASSPAGTGGEQYV.